This TCR beta chain originates from a study of early T cells in non-severe SARS-CoV-2 infection. The germline gives CDR1 SGHTA, CDR2 FQGNSA. Unmatched junction bases numbered 10, after V lost 3 bases and J lost 4 bases. This CDR3 is built from 17 residues. MiXCR, applied by TCRdb to the 5' RACE reads, yields one record per CDR3 protein. In the table there are tens of thousands of distinct CDR3 sequences, 4.6% of which are singletons. Sequenced here: whole blood, sampled at baseline. The receptor comes from an adult who was a healthcare worker with PCR-confirmed SARS-CoV-2 infection or an uninfected control (not recorded which). The chain links TRBV7-2 to TRBJ1-5; 9 bases are a match to TRBD1. The chain's CDR3 is CASSFYLGTGTNQPQHF. Here the CDR3 DNA reads TGTGCCAGCAGCTTCTATTTGGGGACAGGGACGAATCAGCCCCAGCATTTT.